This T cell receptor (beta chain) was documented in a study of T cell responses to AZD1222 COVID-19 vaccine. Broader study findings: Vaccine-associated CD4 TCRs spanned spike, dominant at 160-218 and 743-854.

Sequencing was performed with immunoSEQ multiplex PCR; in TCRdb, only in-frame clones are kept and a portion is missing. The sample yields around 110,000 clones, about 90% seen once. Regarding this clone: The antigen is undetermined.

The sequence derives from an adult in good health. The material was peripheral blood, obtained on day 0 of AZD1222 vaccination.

The CDR3 protein is CAWGAPPTDTQYF. The CDR3 DNA reads as TGTGCCTGGGGGGCCCCCCCCACAGATACGCAGTATTTT. The chain couples TRBV30 to TRBJ2-3; D is possibly TRBD1 (5 bases). V was pared by 5 bases and J by 2 bases, with 11 bases between. The CDR3 extends over 13 amino acids. The germline V gene has CDR1 GTSNPN and CDR2 SVGIG (reference sequence).